The entry below gives a single T cell receptor (beta chain) sequence along with its context. The sample belongs to a study of T cell changes during pregnancy in multiple sclerosis. TCRdb's table, derived via immunoSEQ multiplex PCR, lists solely in-frame clones and lacks some. The profile covers around 100,000 clones, with roughly nine tenths appearing a single time and 1% to 1.5% taken by the ten largest. V was trimmed by 4 bases and J by 3 bases, leaving 12 bases between them. There are 14 residues in the CDR3. CDR1 and CDR2 from the germline V gene are SGHNT and YYREEE (reference sequence). The material was peripheral blood, obtained in the second trimester of pregnancy. This TCR came from a female donor with multiple sclerosis, enrolled in a pregnancy study. The chain combines TRBV5-4 with TRBJ2-3; possibly TRBD1 for D (6 bases). CDR3 residues: CASSLQGPTDTQYF. The CDR3 DNA reads as TGTGCCAGCAGCCTACAGGGTCCGACAGATACGCAGTATTTT.